This TCR beta chain was profiled in a study of blood T cell repertoires in COVID-19. Study in general: Researchers got acute and convalescent COVID-19 samples from the United States, Italy and Spain. T cells, B-cell-depleted T cells, or PBMCs supplied cDNA or gDNA.

The CDR3 extends over 13 amino acids. V was trimmed by 1 base and J by 2 bases, leaving 5 bases between them. Germline V gene lookup returns CDR1 SGHDN and CDR2 FVKESK. How the authors handled the data: Amplifying reference gene primers gave estimates of nucleated cell counts. Method: immunoSEQ multiplex PCR; TCRdb's copy keeps in-frame clones and lacks some. Clone size and V and J calls were adopted from that table, with D and trimming inferred from the DNA. The data show more than 80,000 clones, 70% to 75% seen once. The sequence was collected from a human donor with acute or convalescent COVID-19. The donor label of this sample is uncertain. This sequence joins TRBV14 and TRBJ1-1; D gene unclear. The sample comprised peripheral blood. The CDR3 protein is CASSQGGNTEAFF. In DNA form, the CDR3 reads TGTGCCAGCAGCCAAGGAGGAAACACTGAAGCTTTCTTT.